The table lists the clone carrying this T cell receptor beta chain with a count of one. This entry belongs to a study of blood T cell repertoires in COVID-19. About the research overall: Specimens from acute and convalescent COVID-19 originated in the United States, Italy and Spain. In each case, the material was cDNA or gDNA derived from T cells, B-cell-depleted T cells, or PBMCs.

The ends were cut back, 4 bases at V and 6 bases at J, with 12 bases in the middle. The CDR3 covers 13 residues. CDR1 and CDR2 (germline): LGHNA, YSLEER. Authors' data handling: By means of reference gene primer amplification, nucleated cell counts were estimated. Data came from immunoSEQ multiplex PCR; TCRdb stores just in-frame clones and leaves some out. V and J calls and clone size are those listed in that table; D and trimming were worked out from the DNA. The profile shows about 92,000 clones, roughly nine tenths of them singletons. This sequence was found in a human donor with active COVID-19. The donor label of this sample is uncertain. Specimen: peripheral blood. The chain carries TRBV4-3 and TRBJ1-2, with D maybe TRBD1 (5 bases). The CDR3 reads CASSPGPGNGYTF. The CDR3 DNA sequence: TGCGCCAGCAGCCCCGGGCCAGGGAATGGCTACACCTTC.